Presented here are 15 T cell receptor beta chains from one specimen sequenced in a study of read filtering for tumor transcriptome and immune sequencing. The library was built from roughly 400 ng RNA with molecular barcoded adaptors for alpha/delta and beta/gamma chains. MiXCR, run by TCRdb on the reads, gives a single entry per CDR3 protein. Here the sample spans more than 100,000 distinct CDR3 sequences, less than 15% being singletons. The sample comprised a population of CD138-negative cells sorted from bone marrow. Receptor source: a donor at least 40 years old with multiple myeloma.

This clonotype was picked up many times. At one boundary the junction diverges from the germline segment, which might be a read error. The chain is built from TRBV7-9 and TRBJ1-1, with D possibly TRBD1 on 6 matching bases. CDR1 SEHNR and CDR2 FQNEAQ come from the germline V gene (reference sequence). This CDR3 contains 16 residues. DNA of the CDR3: TGTGCCAGCAGCCTAGCTGGGGGCGCAAGTAAAACTGAAGCTTTCTTT. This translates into CASSLAGGASKTEAFF.

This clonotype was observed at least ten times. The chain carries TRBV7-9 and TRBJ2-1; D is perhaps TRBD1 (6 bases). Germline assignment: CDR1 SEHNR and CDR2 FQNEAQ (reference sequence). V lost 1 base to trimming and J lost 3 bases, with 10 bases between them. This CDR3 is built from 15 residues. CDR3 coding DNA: TGTGCCAGCAGCTTAGTGACAGGCGTCTACAATGAGCAGTTCTTC. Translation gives CASSLVTGVYNEQFF. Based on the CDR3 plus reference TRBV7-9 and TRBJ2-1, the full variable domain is DTGVSQNPRHKITKRGQNVTFRCDPISEHNRLYWYRQTLGQGPEFLTYFQNEAQLEKSRLLSDRFSAERPKGSFSTLEIQRTEQGDSAMYLCASSLVTGVYNEQFFGPGTRLTVL.

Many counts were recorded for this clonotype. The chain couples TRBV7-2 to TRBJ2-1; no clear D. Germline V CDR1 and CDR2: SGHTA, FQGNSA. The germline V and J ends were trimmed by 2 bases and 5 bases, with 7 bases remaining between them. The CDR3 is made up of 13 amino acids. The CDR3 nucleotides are TGTGCCAGCAGCTTATACTTAAACAATGAGCAGTTCTTC. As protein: CASSLYLNNEQFF.

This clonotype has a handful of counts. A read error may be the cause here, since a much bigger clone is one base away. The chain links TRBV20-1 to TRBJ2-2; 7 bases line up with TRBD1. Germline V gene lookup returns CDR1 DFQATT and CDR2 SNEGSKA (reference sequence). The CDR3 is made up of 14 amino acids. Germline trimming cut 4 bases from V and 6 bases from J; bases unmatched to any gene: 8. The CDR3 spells CSATDRKEAGELFF. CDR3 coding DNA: TGCAGTGCTACGGACAGGAAGGAGGCCGGGGAGCTGTTTTTT.

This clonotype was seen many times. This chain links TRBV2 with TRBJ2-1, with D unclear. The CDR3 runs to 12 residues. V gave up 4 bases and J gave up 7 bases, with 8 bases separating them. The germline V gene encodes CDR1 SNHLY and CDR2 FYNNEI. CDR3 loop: CASSGNENEQFF. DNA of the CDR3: TGTGCCAGCAGTGGAAACGAAAATGAGCAGTTCTTC.

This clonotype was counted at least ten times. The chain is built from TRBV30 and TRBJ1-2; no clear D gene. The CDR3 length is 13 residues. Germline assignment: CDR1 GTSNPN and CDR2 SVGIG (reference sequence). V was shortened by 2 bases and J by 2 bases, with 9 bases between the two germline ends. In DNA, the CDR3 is TGTGCCTGGAGTCCCTCCAGGAACTATGGCTACACCTTC. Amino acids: CAWSPSRNYGYTF.

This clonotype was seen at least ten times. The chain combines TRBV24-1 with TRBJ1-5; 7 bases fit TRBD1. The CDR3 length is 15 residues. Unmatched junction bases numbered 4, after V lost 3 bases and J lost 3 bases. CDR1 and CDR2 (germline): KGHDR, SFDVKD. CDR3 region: CATSDAGTANQPQHF. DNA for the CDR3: TGTGCCACCAGTGATGCCGGGACAGCCAATCAGCCCCAGCATTTT.

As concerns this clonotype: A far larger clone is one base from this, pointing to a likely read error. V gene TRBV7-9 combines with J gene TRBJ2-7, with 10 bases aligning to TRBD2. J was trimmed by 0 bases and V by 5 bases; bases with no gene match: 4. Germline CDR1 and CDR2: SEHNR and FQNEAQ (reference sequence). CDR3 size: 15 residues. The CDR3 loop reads CASSRSGRASYEQYF. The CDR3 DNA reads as TGTGCCAGCAGCCGAAGCGGGAGGGCCTCCTACGAGCAGTACTTC.

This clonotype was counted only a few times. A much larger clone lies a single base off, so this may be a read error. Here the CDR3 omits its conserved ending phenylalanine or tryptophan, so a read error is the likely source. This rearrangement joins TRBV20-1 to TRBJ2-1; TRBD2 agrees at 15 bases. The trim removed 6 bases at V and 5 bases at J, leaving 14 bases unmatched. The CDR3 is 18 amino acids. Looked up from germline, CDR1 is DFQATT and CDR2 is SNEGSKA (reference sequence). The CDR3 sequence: CSASYGLAGGKWHNEQFS. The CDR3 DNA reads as TGCAGTGCCAGCTACGGACTAGCGGGAGGGAAATGGCACAATGAGCAGTTCTCC.

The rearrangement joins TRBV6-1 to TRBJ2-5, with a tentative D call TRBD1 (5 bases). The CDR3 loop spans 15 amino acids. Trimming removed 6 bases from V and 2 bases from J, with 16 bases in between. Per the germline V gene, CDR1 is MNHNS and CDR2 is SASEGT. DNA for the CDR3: TGTGCCAGCAGGGCAGGGTTTTTCTCGCAAGAGACCCAGTACTTC. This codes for CASRAGFFSQETQYF.

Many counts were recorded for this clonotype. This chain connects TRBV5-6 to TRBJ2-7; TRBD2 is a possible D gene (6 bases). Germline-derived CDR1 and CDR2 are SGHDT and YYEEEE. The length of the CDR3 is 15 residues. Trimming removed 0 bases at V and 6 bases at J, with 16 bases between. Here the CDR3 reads CASSLATGLVGEQYF. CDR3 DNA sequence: TGTGCCAGCAGCTTGGCTACGGGACTTGTCGGCGAGCAGTACTTC.

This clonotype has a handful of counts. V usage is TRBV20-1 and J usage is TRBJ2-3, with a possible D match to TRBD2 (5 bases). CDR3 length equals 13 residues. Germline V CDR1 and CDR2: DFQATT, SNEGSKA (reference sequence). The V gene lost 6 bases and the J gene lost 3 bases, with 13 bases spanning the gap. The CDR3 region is CSAVVRGTDTQYF. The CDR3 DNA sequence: TGCAGTGCCGTTGTCCGGGGAACAGATACGCAGTATTTT.

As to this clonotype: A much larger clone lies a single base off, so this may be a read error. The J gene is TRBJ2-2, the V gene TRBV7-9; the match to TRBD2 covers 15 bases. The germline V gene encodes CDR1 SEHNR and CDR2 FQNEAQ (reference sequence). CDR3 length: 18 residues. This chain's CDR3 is CASTGRGLAGGRTGELLF. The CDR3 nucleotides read TGTGCCAGCACCGGTAGGGGACTAGCGGGAGGTCGGACCGGGGAGCTGCTTTTT. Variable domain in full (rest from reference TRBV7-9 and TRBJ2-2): DTGVSQNPRHKITKRGQNVTFRCDPISEHNRLYWYRQTLGQGPEFLTYFQNEAQLEKSRLLSDRFSAERPKGSFSTLEIQRTEQGDSAMYLCASTGRGLAGGRTGELLFGEGSRLTVL.

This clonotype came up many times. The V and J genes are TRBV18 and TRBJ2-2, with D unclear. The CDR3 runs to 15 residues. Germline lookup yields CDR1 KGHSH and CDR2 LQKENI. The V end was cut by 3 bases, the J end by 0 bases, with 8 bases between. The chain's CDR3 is CASSPVPTNTGELFF. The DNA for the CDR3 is TGTGCCAGCTCACCGGTCCCAACGAACACCGGGGAGCTGTTTTTT. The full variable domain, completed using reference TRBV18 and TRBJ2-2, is NAGVMQNPRHLVRRRGQEARLRCSPMKGHSHVYWYRQLPEEGLKFMVYLQKENIIDESGMPKERFSAEFPKEGPSILRIQQVVRGDSAAYFCASSPVPTNTGELFFGEGSRLTVL.

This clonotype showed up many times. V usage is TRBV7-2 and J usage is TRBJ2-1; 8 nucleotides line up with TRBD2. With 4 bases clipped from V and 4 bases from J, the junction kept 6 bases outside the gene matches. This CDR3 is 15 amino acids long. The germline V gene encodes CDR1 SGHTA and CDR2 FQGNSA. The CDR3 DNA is TGTGCCAGCAGCTCCGGACTAGCACCTTACAATGAGCAGTTCTTC. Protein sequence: CASSSGLAPYNEQFF. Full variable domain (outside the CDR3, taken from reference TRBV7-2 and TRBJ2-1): GAGVSQSPSNKVTEKGKDVELRCDPISGHTALYWYRQSLGQGLEFLIYFQGNSAPDKSGLPSDRFSAERTGGSVSTLTIQRTQQEDSAVYLCASSSGLAPYNEQFFGPGTRLTVL.